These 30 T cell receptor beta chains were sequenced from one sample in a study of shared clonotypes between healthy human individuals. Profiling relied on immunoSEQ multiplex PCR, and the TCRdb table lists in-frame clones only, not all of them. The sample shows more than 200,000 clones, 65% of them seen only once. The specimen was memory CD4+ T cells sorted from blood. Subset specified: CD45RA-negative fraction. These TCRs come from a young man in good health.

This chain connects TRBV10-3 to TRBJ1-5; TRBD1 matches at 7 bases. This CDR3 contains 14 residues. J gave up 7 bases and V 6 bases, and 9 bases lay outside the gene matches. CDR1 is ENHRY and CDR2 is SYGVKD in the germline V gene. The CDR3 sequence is CAISPDRVGQPQHF. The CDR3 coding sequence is TGTGCCATCAGCCCTGACAGGGTGGGGCAGCCCCAGCATTTT.

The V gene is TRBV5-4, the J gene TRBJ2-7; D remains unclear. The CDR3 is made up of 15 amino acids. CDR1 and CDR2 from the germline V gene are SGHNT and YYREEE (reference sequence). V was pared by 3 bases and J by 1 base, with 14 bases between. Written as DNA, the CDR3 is TGTGCCAGCAGCTGGGTTTCGGGCCCGTCCTACGAGCAGTACTTC. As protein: CASSWVSGPSYEQYF.

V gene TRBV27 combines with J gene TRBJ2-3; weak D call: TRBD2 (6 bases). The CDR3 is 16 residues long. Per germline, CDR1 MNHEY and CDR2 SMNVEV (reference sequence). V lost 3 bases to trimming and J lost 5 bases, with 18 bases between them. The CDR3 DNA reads TGTGCCAGCAGTTTCACGGCTAGCGTAGGATTAGATACGCAGTATTTT. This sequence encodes CASSFTASVGLDTQYF.

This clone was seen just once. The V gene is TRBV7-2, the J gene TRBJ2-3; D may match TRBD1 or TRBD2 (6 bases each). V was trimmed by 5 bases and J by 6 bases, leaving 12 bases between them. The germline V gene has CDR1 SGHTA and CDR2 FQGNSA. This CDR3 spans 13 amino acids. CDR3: CASSHPGADTQYF. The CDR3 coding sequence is TGTGCCAGCAGCCACCCGGGGGCCGATACGCAGTATTTT.

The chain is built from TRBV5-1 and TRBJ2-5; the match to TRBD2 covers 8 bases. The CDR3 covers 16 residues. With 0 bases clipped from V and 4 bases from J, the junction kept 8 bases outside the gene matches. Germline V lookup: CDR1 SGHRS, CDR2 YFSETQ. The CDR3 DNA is TGCGCCAGCAGCTTGGAGCCCGGGAGGGCCCCAGAGACCCAGTACTTC. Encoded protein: CASSLEPGRAPETQYF.

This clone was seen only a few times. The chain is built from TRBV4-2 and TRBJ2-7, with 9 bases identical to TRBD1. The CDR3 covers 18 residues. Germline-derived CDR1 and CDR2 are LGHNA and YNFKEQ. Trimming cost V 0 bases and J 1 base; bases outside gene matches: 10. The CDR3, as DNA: TGTGCCAGCAGCCAAGAGGGTCCCGGGACAGGGCCATCCTACGAGCAGTACTTC. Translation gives CASSQEGPGTGPSYEQYF.

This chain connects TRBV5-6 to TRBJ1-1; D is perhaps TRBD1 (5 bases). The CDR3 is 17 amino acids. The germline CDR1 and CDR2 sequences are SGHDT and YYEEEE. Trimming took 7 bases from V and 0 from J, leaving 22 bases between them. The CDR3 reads CASPQKASGRVNTEAFF. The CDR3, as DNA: TGTGCCAGCCCTCAAAAAGCTTCGGGCAGGGTGAACACTGAAGCTTTCTTT.

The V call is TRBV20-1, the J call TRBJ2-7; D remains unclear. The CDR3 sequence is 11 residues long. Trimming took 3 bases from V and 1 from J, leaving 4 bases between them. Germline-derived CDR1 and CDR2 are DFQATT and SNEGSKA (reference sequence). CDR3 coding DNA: TGCAGTGCTAGTTTATCCTACGAGCAGTACTTC. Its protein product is CSASLSYEQYF.

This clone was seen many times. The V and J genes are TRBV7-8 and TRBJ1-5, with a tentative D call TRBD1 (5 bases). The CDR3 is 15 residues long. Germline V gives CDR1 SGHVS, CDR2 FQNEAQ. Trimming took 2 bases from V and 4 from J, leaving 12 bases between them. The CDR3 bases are TGTGCCAGCAGCTTAAAGCCATGGGGGAATCAGCCCCAGCATTTT. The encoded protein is CASSLKPWGNQPQHF.

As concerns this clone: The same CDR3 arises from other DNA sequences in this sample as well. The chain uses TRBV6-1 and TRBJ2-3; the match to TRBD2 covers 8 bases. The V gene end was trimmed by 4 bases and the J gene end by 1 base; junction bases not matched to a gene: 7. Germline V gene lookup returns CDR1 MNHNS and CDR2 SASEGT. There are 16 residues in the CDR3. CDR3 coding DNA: TGTGCCAGCAGTGTGTCTAGCGGGTCTGGCACAGATACGCAGTATTTT. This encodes CASSVSSGSGTDTQYF.

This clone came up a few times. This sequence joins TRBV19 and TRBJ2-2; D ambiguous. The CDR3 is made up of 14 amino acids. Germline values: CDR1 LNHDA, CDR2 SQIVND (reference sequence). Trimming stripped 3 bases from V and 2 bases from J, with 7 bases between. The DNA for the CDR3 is TGTGCCAGTAGTATCGGACCCAACACCGGGGAGCTGTTTTTT. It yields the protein CASSIGPNTGELFF.

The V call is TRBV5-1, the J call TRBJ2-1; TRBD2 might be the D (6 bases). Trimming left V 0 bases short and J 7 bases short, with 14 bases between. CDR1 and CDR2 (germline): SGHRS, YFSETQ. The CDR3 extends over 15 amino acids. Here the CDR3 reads CASSLGPGLSNEQFF. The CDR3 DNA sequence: TGCGCCAGCAGCTTGGGGCCGGGACTCTCGAATGAGCAGTTCTTC.

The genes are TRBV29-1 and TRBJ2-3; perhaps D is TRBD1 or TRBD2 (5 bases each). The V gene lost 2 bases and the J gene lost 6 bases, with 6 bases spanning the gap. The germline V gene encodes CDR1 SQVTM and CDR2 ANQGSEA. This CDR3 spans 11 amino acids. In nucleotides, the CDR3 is TGCAGCGTTGAATGGGGGGATACGCAGTATTTT. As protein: CSVEWGDTQYF.

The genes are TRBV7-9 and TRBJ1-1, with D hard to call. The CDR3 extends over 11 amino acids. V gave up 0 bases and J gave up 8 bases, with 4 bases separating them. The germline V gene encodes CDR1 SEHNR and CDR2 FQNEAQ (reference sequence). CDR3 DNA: TGTGCCAGCAGCTTAGCTCTGGAAGCTTTCTTT. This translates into CASSLALEAFF. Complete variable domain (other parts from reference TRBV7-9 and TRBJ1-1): DTGVSQNPRHKITKRGQNVTFRCDPISEHNRLYWYRQTLGQGPEFLTYFQNEAQLEKSRLLSDRFSAERPKGSFSTLEIQRTEQGDSAMYLCASSLALEAFFGQGTRLTVV.

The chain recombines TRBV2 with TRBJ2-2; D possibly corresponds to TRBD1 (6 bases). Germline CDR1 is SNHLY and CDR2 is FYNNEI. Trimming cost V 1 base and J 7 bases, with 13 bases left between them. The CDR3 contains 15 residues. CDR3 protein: CASSEVRGGNGELFF. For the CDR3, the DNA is TGTGCCAGCAGTGAAGTCAGGGGTGGGAACGGGGAGCTGTTTTTT.

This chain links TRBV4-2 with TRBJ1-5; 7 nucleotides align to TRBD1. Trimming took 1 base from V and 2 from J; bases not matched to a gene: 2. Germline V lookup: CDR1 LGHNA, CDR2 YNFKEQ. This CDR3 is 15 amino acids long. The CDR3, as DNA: TGTGCCAGCAGCCAAGCCGACAGGGGCAATCAGCCCCAGCATTTT. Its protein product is CASSQADRGNQPQHF.

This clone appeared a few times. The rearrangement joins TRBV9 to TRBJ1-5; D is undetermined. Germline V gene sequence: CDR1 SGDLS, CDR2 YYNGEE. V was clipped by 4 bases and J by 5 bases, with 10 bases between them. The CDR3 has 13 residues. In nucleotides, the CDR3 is TGTGCCAGCAGCAGGGCTTTTGATCAGCCCCAGCATTTT. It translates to CASSRAFDQPQHF. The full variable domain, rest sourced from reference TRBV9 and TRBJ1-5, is DSGVTQTPKHLITATGQRVTLRCSPRSGDLSVYWYQQSLDQGLQFLIQYYNGEERAKGNILERFSAQQFPDLHSELNLSSLELGDSALYFCASSRAFDQPQHFGDGTRLSIL.

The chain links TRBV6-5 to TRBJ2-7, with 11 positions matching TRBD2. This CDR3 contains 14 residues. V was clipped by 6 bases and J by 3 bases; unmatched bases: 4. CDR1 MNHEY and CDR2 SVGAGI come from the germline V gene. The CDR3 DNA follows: TGTGCCAGCAGCATAGCGGGAGGGCGCTACGAGCAGTACTTC. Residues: CASSIAGGRYEQYF.

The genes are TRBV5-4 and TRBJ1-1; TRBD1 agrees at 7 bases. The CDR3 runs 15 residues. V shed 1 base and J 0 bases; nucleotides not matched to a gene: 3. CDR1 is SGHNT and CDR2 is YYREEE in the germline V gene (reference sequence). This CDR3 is CASSLMGQMNTEAFF. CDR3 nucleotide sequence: TGTGCCAGCAGCTTGATGGGACAGATGAACACTGAAGCTTTCTTT.

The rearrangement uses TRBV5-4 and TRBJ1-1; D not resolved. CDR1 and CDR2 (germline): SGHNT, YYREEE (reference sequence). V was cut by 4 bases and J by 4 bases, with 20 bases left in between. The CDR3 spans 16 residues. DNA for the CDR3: TGTGCCAGCAGCCCCCCCGGGGTGAAAACCTCCACTGAAGCTTTCTTT. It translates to CASSPPGVKTSTEAFF.

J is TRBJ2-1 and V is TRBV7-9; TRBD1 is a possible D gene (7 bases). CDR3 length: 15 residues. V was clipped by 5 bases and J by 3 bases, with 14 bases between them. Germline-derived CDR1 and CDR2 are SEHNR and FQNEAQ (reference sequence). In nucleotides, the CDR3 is TGTGCCAGCAGCCCCGCGGGACAGATCTACAATGAGCAGTTCTTC. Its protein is CASSPAGQIYNEQFF.

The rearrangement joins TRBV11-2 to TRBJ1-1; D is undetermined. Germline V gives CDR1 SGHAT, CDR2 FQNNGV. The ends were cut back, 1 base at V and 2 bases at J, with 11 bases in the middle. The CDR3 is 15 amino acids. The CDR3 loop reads CASSLGGGLNTEAFF. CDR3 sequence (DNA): TGTGCCAGCAGCTTAGGTGGCGGCCTCAACACTGAAGCTTTCTTT.

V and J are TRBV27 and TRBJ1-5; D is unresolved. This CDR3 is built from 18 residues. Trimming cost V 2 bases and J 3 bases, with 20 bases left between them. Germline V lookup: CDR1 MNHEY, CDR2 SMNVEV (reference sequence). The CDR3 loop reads CASSLGLLGRLFNQPQHF. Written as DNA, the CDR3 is TGTGCCAGCAGTTTAGGTTTACTGGGCAGATTATTCAATCAGCCCCAGCATTTT.

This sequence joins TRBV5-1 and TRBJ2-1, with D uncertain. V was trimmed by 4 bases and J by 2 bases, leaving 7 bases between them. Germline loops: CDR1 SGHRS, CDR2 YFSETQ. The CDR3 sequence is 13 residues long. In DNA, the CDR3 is TGCGCCAGCAGCGAAGACCCCTACAATGAGCAGTTCTTC. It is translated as CASSEDPYNEQFF.

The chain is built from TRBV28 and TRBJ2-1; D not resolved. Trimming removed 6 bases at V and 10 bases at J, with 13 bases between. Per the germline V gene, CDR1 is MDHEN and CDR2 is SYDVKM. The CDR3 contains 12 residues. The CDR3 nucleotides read TGTGCCAGCAGCATCCAGCCCACGGAGCAGTTCTTC. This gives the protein CASSIQPTEQFF.

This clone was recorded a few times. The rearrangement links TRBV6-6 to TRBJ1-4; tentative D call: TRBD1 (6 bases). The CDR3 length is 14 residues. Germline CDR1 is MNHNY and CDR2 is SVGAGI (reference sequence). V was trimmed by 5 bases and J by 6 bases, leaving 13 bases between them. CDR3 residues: CASSPGTRDEKLFF. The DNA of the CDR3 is TGTGCCAGCAGTCCCGGGACAAGGGATGAAAAACTGTTTTTT.

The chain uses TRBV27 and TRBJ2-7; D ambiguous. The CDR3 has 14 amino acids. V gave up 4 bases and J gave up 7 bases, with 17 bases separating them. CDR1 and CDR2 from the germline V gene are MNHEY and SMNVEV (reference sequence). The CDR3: CASSYSGLNWEQYF. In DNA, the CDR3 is TGTGCCAGCAGTTATTCTGGGCTCAACTGGGAGCAGTACTTC.

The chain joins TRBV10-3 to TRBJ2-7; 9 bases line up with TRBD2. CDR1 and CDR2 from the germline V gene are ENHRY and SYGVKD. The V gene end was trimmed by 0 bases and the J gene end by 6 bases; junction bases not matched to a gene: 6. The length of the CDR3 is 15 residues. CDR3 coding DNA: TGTGCCATCAGTGAGTCGCCTAGCGGGAAATTCGAGCAGTACTTC. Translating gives CAISESPSGKFEQYF.

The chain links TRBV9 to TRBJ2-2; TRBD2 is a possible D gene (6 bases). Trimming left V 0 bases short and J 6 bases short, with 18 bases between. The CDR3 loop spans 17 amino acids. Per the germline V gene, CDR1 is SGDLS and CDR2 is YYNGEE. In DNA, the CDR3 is TGTGCCAGCAGCGTAGGTACCGGGACTTCGTTCTCCGGGGAGCTGTTTTTT. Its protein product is CASSVGTGTSFSGELFF.

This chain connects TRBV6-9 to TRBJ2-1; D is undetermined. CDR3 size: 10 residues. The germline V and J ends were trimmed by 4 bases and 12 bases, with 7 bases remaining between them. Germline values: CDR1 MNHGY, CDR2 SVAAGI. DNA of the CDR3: TGTGCCAGCAGTTCATGGGGGCAGTTCTTC. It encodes CASSSWGQFF.